Included here is one TCR beta chain sequence, with context. Antigen: not known. Only in-frame clones appear in the TCRdb table, and some are missing; sequencing was by immunoSEQ multiplex PCR. Of tens of thousands of clones in the sample, under 85% were seen once. The J segment lost 2 bases and the V segment lost 5 bases, leaving 10 bases of the junction unmatched. Germline CDR1 MDHEN, CDR2 SYDVKM. The length of the CDR3 is 16 residues. This entry comes from a study of graft-versus-host responses after intestinal transplantation. This TCR came from a human donor who received an intestinal transplant. The input for sequencing was unstimulated CD8+ T cells sorted from spleen or lymph node cells, taken before intestinal transplant. The V and J genes are TRBV28 and TRBJ2-3; 7 bases are a match to TRBD1. The CDR3 sequence: CASSPADRALTDTQYF. The CDR3 coding sequence is TGTGCCAGCAGTCCCGCCGACAGGGCCCTCACAGATACGCAGTATTTT. The variable domain in full, with the rest retrieved from reference TRBV28 and TRBJ2-3, is DVKVTQSSRYLVKRTGEKVFLECVQDMDHENMFWYRQDPGLGLRLIYFSYDVKMKEKGDIPEGYSVSREKKERFSLILESASTNQTSMYLCASSPADRALTDTQYFGPGTRLTVL.